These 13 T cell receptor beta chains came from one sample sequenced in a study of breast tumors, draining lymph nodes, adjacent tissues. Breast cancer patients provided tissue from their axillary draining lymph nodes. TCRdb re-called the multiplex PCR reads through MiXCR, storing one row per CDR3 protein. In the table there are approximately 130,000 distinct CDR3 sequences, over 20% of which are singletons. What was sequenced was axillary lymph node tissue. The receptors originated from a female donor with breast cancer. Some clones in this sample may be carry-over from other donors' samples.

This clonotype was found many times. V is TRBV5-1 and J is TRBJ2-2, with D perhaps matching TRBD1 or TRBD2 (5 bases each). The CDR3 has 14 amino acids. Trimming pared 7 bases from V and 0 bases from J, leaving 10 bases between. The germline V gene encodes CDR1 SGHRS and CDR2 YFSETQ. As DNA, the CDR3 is TGCGCCAGCGGGGGTATGGCGAACACCGGGGAGCTGTTTTTT. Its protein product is CASGGMANTGELFF.

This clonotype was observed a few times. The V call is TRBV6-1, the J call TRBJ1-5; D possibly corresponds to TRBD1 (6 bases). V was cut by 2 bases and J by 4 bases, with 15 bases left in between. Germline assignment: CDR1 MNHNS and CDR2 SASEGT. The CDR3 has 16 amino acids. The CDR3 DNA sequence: TGTGCCAGCAGTGAACTGGGCCGGGGGCGGAATCAGCCCCAGCATTTT. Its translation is CASSELGRGRNQPQHF.

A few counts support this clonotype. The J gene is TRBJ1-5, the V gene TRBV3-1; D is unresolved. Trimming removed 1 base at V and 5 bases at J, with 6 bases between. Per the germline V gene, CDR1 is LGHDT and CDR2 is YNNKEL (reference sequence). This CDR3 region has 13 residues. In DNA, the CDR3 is TGTGCCAGCAGCCAAGCTTTCTATCAGCCCCAGCATTTT. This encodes CASSQAFYQPQHF.

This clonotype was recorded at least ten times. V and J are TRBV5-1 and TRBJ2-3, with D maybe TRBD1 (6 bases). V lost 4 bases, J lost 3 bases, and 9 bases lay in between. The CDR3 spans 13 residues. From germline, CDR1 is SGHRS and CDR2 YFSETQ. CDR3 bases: TGCGCCAGCAGCCCGGGACAAACAGATACGCAGTATTTT. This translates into CASSPGQTDTQYF.

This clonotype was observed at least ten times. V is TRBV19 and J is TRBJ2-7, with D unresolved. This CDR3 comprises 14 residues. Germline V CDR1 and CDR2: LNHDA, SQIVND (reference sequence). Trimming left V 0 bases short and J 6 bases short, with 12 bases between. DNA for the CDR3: TGTGCCAGTAGTATAGAAGGGCGCAGAGGCGAGCAGTACTTC. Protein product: CASSIEGRRGEQYF. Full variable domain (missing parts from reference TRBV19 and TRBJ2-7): DGGITQSPKYLFRKEGQNVTLSCEQNLNHDAMYWYRQDPGQGLRLIYYSQIVNDFQKGDIAEGYSVSREKKESFPLTVTSAQKNPTAFYLCASSIEGRRGEQYFGPGTRLTVT.

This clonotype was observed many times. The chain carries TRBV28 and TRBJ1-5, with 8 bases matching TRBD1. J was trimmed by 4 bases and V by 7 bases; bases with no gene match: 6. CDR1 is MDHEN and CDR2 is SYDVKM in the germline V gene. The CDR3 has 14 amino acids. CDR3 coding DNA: TGTGCCAGCAATGGACAGGGCATTAATCAGCCCCAGCATTTT. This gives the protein CASNGQGINQPQHF.

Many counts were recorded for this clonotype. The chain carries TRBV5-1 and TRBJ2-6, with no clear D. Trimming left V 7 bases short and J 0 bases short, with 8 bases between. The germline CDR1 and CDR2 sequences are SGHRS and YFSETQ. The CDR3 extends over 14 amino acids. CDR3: CASATDSGANVLTF. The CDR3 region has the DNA TGCGCCAGCGCAACAGACTCTGGGGCCAACGTCCTGACTTTC.

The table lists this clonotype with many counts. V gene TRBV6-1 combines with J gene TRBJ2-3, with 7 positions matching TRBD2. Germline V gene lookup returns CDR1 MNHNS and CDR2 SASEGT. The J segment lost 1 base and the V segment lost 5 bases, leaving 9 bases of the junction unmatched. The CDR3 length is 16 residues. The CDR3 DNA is TGTGCCAGCAGTTTACAACTAGCGTCCCGCACAGATACGCAGTATTTT. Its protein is CASSLQLASRTDTQYF.

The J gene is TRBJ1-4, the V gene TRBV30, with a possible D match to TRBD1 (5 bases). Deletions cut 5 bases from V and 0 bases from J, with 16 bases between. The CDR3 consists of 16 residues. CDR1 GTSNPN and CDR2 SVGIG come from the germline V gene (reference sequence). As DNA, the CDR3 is TGTGCCTGGGGGGGGGTAAATTTTGCAACTAATGAAAAACTGTTTTTT. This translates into CAWGGVNFATNEKLFF.

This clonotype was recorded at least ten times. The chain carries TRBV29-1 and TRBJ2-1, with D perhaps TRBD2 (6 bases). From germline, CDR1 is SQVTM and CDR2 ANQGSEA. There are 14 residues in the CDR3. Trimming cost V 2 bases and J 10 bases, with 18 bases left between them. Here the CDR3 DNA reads TGCAGCGTTGAAAGGTTGGGCGGGGTGGTAGAGCAGTTCTTC. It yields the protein CSVERLGGVVEQFF.

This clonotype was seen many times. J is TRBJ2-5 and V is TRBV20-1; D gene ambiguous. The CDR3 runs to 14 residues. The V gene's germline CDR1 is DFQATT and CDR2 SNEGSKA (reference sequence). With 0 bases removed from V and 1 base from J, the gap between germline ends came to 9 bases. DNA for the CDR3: TGCAGTGCTAGAGATTTGGCTACCCAAGAGACCCAGTACTTC. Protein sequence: CSARDLATQETQYF.

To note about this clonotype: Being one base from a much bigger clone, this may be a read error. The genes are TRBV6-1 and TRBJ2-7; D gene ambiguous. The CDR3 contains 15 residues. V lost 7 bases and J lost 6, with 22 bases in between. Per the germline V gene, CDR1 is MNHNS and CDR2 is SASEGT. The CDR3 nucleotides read TGTGCCAGCACTCTAACCGGAAGGGCAGCAGGCGAGCAGTACTTC. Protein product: CASTLTGRAAGEQYF.

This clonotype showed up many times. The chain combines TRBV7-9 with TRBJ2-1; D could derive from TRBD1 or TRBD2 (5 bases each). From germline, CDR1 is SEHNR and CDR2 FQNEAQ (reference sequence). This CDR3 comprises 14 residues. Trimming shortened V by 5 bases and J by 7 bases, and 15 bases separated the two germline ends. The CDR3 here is CASSQGVSGNEQFF. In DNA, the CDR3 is TGTGCCAGCAGCCAGGGTGTGTCGGGGAATGAGCAGTTCTTC.